This TCR beta chain was documented in a study of T cell responses to AZD1222 COVID-19 vaccine. Profiled with immunoSEQ multiplex PCR; TCRdb holds only in-frame clones, not every one. The repertoire consists of 60,000 or so clones, with approximately 82% occurring once and the leading ten covering around 19%. This TCR came from an adult in good health. Here the sequenced sample was peripheral blood, taken on day 0 of AZD1222 vaccination.

CDR3 sequence reads: CASSYQGTWGVKSNQPQHF. CDR3 coding DNA: TGTGCCAGCAGTTACCAGGGAACATGGGGTGTGAAAAGCAATCAGCCCCAGCATTTT. V gene TRBV6-2 or TRBV6-3 combines with J gene TRBJ1-5; the D gene is possibly TRBD1 (5 bases). Germline CDR1 reads MNHEY; CDR2 reads SVGEGT. The CDR3 is 19 amino acids. V shed 2 bases and J shed 1 base, with 21 bases lying between them.